This TCR gamma chain appears in the sequencing data of a study of γδ T cells in repeated Plasmodium falciparum infection. Turning to the study itself: Malian samples came from no-transmission periods or across acute febrile malaria episodes.

The CDR3 extends over 14 amino acids. Germline loops: CDR1 VTNTFY, CDR2 YDVSTARD (reference sequence). Trimming at V came to 3 bases and at J to 3 bases, leaving 4 bases not matched to a gene. This clone occurred many times. No antigen is known for it. TCRdb has a much larger clone's protein, which differs at residue 6 from the translation of this DNA, likely because of a read error; what is shown is the protein translated from the DNA. This sample also contains other DNA sequences that code for the same CDR3. Vgamma9/Vdelta2+ and Vdelta2-negative gammadelta T cells were flow-sorted from PBMC for bulk sequencing. TCRdb reran clone calling via CATT on the multiplex PCR reads. The repertoire holds some 32,000 gamma-chain clones, with about 1.5% as singletons. Study-wide points: Vgamma9/Vdelta2+ T cells showed a stable polyclonal repertoire with shared TCRgamma sequences.

The rearrangement joins TRGV3 to TRGJP2. This receptor was identified in a pool of human donors (malaria-infected and uninfected, not separated). Sequenced: gamma-delta T cells from blood. CDR3 nucleotides: TGTGCCACCTGGGACCGAGGTAGTGATTGGATCAAGACGTTT. It encodes CATWDRGSDWIKTF.